This T cell receptor beta chain was profiled in a study of chronic HIV infection and antiretroviral therapy. From the 5' RACE reads, TCRdb called clonotypes with MiXCR, one entry per CDR3 protein. The sample shows 45,000 to 55,000 distinct CDR3 sequences, about 20% of them seen only once. This clonotype came up a few times. The germline V and J ends were trimmed by 2 bases and 1 base, with 5 bases remaining between them. Germline loops: CDR1 SEHNR, CDR2 FQNEAQ (reference sequence). The length of the CDR3 is 13 residues. The chain recombines TRBV7-9 with TRBJ1-1; D not certain. Sequencing used peripheral blood. This clonotype originated in an adult who had HIV and had not received antiretroviral therapy, or was an uninfected healthy control (not recorded which). Here the CDR3 DNA reads TGTGCCAGCAGCTTAAGTTCGAACACTGAAGCTTTCTTT. Its translation: CASSLSSNTEAFF. The full variable domain, rest sourced from reference TRBV7-9 and TRBJ1-1, is DTGVSQNPRHKITKRGQNVTFRCDPISEHNRLYWYRQTLGQGPEFLTYFQNEAQLEKSRLLSDRFSAERPKGSFSTLEIQRTEQGDSAMYLCASSLSSNTEAFFGQGTRLTVV.